The 27 T cell receptor beta chains reported below all come from one sample, sequenced in a study of T cell responses to AZD1222 COVID-19 vaccine. Using immunoSEQ multiplex PCR, the repertoire was profiled, and TCRdb retains in-frame clones only, with some absent. The profile shows 95,000 to 110,000 clones, 91% of them singletons. The starting material was peripheral blood, obtained on day 0 of AZD1222 vaccination. The receptor source for this set is an adult in good health.

The rearrangement joins TRBV9 to TRBJ1-6, with D maybe TRBD1 (5 bases). Germline V gene sequence: CDR1 SGDLS, CDR2 YYNGEE. CDR3 length: 14 amino acids. Trimming took off 0 bases at V and 8 bases at J, with 9 bases between the two ends. In DNA, the CDR3 is TGTGCCAGCAGCGTAGAGGGAGGGGATTCACCCCTCCACTTT. The encoded protein is CASSVEGGDSPLHF.

The chain joins TRBV6-1 to TRBJ1-3, with D tentatively TRBD1 (5 bases). Trimming left V 6 bases short and J 1 base short, with 10 bases between. Germline-derived CDR1 and CDR2 are MNHNS and SASEGT. This CDR3 region has 14 residues. For the CDR3, the DNA is TGTGCCAGCAGCCCCCCAGGGTCTGGAAACACCATATATTTT. It specifies CASSPPGSGNTIYF.

The gene calls are TRBV6-5 and TRBJ2-7; D gene uncertain. V gave up 8 bases and J gave up 5 bases, with 16 bases separating them. There are 13 residues in the CDR3. The germline CDR1 and CDR2 sequences are MNHEY and SVGAGI. CDR3 nucleotide sequence: TGTGCCAGCGGAACCCCAGGTAGGGACGAGCAGTACTTC. Protein product: CASGTPGRDEQYF.

V is TRBV9 and J is TRBJ2-7; maybe TRBD1 (6 bases). The CDR3 covers 13 residues. From germline, CDR1 is SGDLS and CDR2 YYNGEE. Trimming shortened V by 2 bases and J by 5 bases, and 11 bases separated the two germline ends. The CDR3 DNA reads as TGTGCCAGCAGCGTCGACGCAGGGGACGAGCAGTACTTC. This sequence encodes CASSVDAGDEQYF.

The V and J genes are TRBV30 and TRBJ2-7, with D unclear. This CDR3 is 13 amino acids long. Trimming pared 2 bases from V and 2 bases from J, leaving 10 bases between. The germline CDR1 and CDR2 sequences are GTSNPN and SVGIG (reference sequence). DNA for the CDR3: TGTGCCTGGAGTCCGATGGGTACCTACGAGCAGTACTTC. Amino acids: CAWSPMGTYEQYF.

The chain employs TRBV7-2 and TRBJ1-6; D unclear. Trimming cost V 8 bases and J 10 bases, with 18 bases left between them. Germline V gene lookup returns CDR1 SGHTA and CDR2 FQGNSA. The CDR3 is 14 amino acids. The CDR3, as DNA: TGTGCCAGCTCGACCGGAGGATGGGGATCACCCCTCCACTTT. Translation gives CASSTGGWGSPLHF.

The gene calls are TRBV11-2 and TRBJ1-2; TRBD1 matches at 11 bases. In germline, CDR1 is SGHAT, CDR2 FQNNGV. The trim removed 4 bases at V and 6 bases at J, leaving 7 bases unmatched. The CDR3 totals 15 residues. The CDR3 sequence is CASSYRDRGSHGYTF. In DNA, the CDR3 is TGTGCCAGCAGCTACCGGGACAGGGGGAGCCATGGCTACACCTTC.

J is TRBJ2-1 and V is TRBV7-3, with D unresolved. V lost 0 bases, J lost 8 bases, and 14 bases lay in between. The CDR3 is 15 amino acids. CDR1 is SGHTA, CDR2 FQGTGA, per germline. CDR3 nucleotides: TGTGCCAGCAGCTTAACACCGGGCCTAGGTTATGAGCAGTTCTTC. Protein: CASSLTPGLGYEQFF.

The chain links TRBV2 to TRBJ2-2; D gene uncertain. The CDR3 covers 12 residues. The germline CDR1 and CDR2 sequences are SNHLY and FYNNEI. The V and J ends lost 6 bases and 4 bases respectively, with 6 bases between them. Here the CDR3 DNA reads TGTGCCAGCAGGGTGGGCACCGGGGAGCTGTTTTTT. It codes for CASRVGTGELFF.

CDR3 residues: CASSEFGKGAKGYGYTF. In DNA form, the CDR3 reads TGTGCCAGCAGTGAATTTGGGAAGGGGGCGAAGGGATATGGCTACACCTTC. The chain couples TRBV25-1 to TRBJ1-2; 7 bases match TRBD1. Germline CDR1 is MGHDK and CDR2 is SYGVNS. The CDR3 spans 17 residues. The V gene end was trimmed by 1 base and the J gene end by 5 bases; junction bases not matched to a gene: 13.

This clone was recorded only once. The rearrangement links TRBV11-2 to TRBJ2-1; TRBD1 matches at 9 bases. Germline values: CDR1 SGHAT, CDR2 FQNNGV. Losses at the gene ends were 6 bases for V and 9 bases for J; bases not matched to a gene: 9. The CDR3 totals 14 residues. DNA for the CDR3: TGTGCCAGCAGTTCAAACAGGGGGCGGGGTGAGCAGTTCTTC. This codes for CASSSNRGRGEQFF. Full variable domain (remainder filled in from reference TRBV11-2 and TRBJ2-1): EAGVAQSPRYKIIEKRQSVAFWCNPISGHATLYWYQQILGQGPKLLIQFQNNGVVDDSQLPKDRFSAERLKGVDSTLKIQPAKLEDSAVYLCASSSNRGRGEQFFGPGTRLTVL.

The chain is built from TRBV5-6 and TRBJ1-1; D uncertain. V shed 0 bases and J shed 7 bases, with 19 bases lying between them. This CDR3 has 16 amino acids. Germline V gives CDR1 SGHDT, CDR2 YYEEEE. DNA of the CDR3: TGTGCCAGCAGCTTGGCCTCCCCCCAAGGTATGGGTGAAGCTTTCTTT. Translated, it gives CASSLASPQGMGEAFF.

This chain links TRBV28 with TRBJ1-1, with 8 bases fitting TRBD1. Germline V gene sequence: CDR1 MDHEN, CDR2 SYDVKM. V shed 1 base and J 11 bases; nucleotides not matched to a gene: 12. The CDR3 has 15 residues. CDR3 protein: CASSLLLSGGIRAFF. The CDR3 nucleotides read TGTGCCAGCAGTTTATTGCTCTCAGGGGGCATTCGTGCTTTCTTT.

In its sample, this clone was seen once. The rearrangement joins TRBV28 to TRBJ1-6; D not certain. Per germline, CDR1 MDHEN and CDR2 SYDVKM. The CDR3 contains 13 residues. V was shortened by 5 bases and J by 8 bases, with 10 bases between the two germline ends. CDR3 nucleotides: TGTGCCAGCAGTCCCCCCTACGATTCACCCCTCCACTTT. This encodes CASSPPYDSPLHF.

The gene calls are TRBV7-2 and TRBJ2-2, with a tentative D call TRBD1 (6 bases). The V gene's germline CDR1 is SGHTA and CDR2 FQGNSA. The CDR3 length is 14 residues. The V and J ends lost 4 bases and 6 bases respectively, with 12 bases between them. The CDR3 DNA reads as TGTGCCAGCAGCTCATTTAAGGGGGCCGGGGAGCTGTTTTTT. Its translation is CASSSFKGAGELFF.

V usage is TRBV6-5 and J usage is TRBJ1-4, with TRBD1 matching 7 bases. CDR1 is MNHEY and CDR2 is SVGAGI in the germline V gene. This CDR3 comprises 15 residues. With 6 bases clipped from V and 0 bases from J, the junction kept 4 bases outside the gene matches. As DNA, the CDR3 is TGTGCCAGCAGCCTGGACAGGTCAACTAATGAAAAACTGTTTTTT. Translation gives CASSLDRSTNEKLFF.

This clone has a single count. J is TRBJ1-1 and V is TRBV5-8, with 7 bases matching TRBD1. CDR1 and CDR2 (germline): SGHTS, YDEGEE. V shed 8 bases and J 2 bases; nucleotides not matched to a gene: 6. The CDR3 length is 13 residues. This CDR3 is CARGGQINTEAFF. CDR3 sequence (DNA): TGTGCCAGGGGGGGACAGATAAACACTGAAGCTTTCTTT.

This chain uses TRBV9 with TRBJ2-2, with D possibly called TRBD1 or TRBD2 (5 bases each). The CDR3 extends over 16 amino acids. The ends were cut back, 2 bases at V and 0 bases at J, with 11 bases in the middle. Germline V gene lookup returns CDR1 SGDLS and CDR2 YYNGEE. The CDR3 DNA sequence: TGTGCCAGCAGCGTCACCGGGACCCCGAACACCGGGGAGCTGTTTTTT. This sequence encodes CASSVTGTPNTGELFF.

The chain recombines TRBV21-1 with TRBJ2-1; the table assigns TRBD2, which was not confirmed against the DNA. TRBV21-1 is a pseudogene. The CDR3 sequence is 19 residues long. CDR3 sequence (DNA): TGTGCCAGCAGCAAAGCGCTATCTAGCGGGAGAAGCTCCTACAATGAGCAGTTCTTC. This codes for CASSKALSSGRSSYNEQFF.

The rearrangement uses TRBV9 and TRBJ2-3, with 12 bases fitting TRBD2. Unmatched junction bases numbered 5, after V lost 3 bases and J lost 6 bases. The CDR3 consists of 15 residues. CDR1 is SGDLS, CDR2 YYNGEE, per germline. CDR3 DNA: TGTGCCAGCAGCGAGGGACTAGCGGGCGAGGATACGCAGTATTTT. As protein: CASSEGLAGEDTQYF.

The chain links TRBV4-3 to TRBJ2-3, with D possibly matching TRBD2 (5 bases). This CDR3 is 14 amino acids long. V shed 1 base and J shed 4 bases, with 9 bases lying between them. Germline CDR1 reads LGHNA; CDR2 reads YSLEER. The DNA for the CDR3 is TGCGCCAGCAGCCAAGGTGGGAGTGCAGATACGCAGTATTTT. It codes for CASSQGGSADTQYF.

The sample holds one count of this clone. The V call is TRBV5-4, the J call TRBJ1-1; D is perhaps TRBD1 (5 bases). Germline CDR1 is SGHNT and CDR2 is YYREEE (reference sequence). The CDR3 covers 15 residues. V was cut by 1 base and J by 3 bases, with 13 bases left in between. CDR3 protein: CASSLTGGDDTEAFF. The CDR3 region has the DNA TGTGCCAGCAGCTTGACGGGGGGAGACGACACTGAAGCTTTCTTT.

The V call is TRBV4-1, the J call TRBJ1-5; D not resolved. Germline V gene data show CDR1 as MGHRA and CDR2 as YSYEKL. V was pared by 0 bases and J by 3 bases, with 6 bases between. This CDR3 comprises 14 residues. This CDR3 is CASSQDEINQPQHF. The DNA for the CDR3 is TGCGCCAGCAGCCAAGACGAGATCAATCAGCCCCAGCATTTT.

The count of this clone is one. This rearrangement joins TRBV19 to TRBJ2-7; 12 nucleotides match TRBD2. From germline, CDR1 is LNHDA and CDR2 SQIVND (reference sequence). Trimming took 6 bases from V and 6 from J; bases not matched to a gene: 9. The length of the CDR3 is 15 residues. The CDR3 coding sequence is TGTGCCAGTAGCTGGGGTCTAGCGGGAGGGACCGAGCAGTACTTC. Its translation: CASSWGLAGGTEQYF.

The chain uses TRBV5-1 and TRBJ1-2, with unresolved D. Germline V lookup: CDR1 SGHRS, CDR2 YFSETQ. Trimming removed 2 bases from V and 1 base from J, with 15 bases in between. The CDR3 length is 16 residues. The CDR3 region is CASSFISGSGNYGYTF. DNA of the CDR3: TGCGCCAGCAGCTTCATTTCGGGGTCCGGTAACTATGGCTACACCTTC.

The rearrangement joins TRBV5-1 to TRBJ2-5; 7 bases map to TRBD1. The CDR3 runs 13 residues. The ends lost 4 bases at V and 5 bases at J; junction bases unmatched: 5. CDR1 and CDR2 (germline): SGHRS, YFSETQ. The CDR3 nucleotides read TGCGCCAGCAGCCCCAGGGGGTGGGAGACCCAGTACTTC. Translation: CASSPRGWETQYF.

The chain recombines TRBV28 with TRBJ2-5; D is tentatively TRBD1 or TRBD2 (5 bases each). Trimming cost V 0 bases and J 2 bases, with 13 bases left between them. Germline V gene data show CDR1 as MDHEN and CDR2 as SYDVKM. The CDR3 covers 16 residues. CDR3 coding DNA: TGTGCCAGCAGTTTATGGGAGGAACAGGTTCAAGAGACCCAGTACTTC. Protein product: CASSLWEEQVQETQYF.